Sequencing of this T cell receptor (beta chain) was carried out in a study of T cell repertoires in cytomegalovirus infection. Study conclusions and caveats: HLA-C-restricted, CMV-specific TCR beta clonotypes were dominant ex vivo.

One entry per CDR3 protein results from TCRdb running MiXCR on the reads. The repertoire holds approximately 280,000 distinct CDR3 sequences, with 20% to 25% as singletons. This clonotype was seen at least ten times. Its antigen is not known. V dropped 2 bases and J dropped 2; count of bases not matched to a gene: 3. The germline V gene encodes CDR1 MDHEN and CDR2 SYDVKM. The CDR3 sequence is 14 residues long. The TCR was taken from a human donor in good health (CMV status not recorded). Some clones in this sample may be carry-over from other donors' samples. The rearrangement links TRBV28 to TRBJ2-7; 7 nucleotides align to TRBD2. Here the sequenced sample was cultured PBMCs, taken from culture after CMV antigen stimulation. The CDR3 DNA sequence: TGTGCCAGCAGTTTAGGCGGGAGCCCCTACGAGCAGTACTTC. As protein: CASSLGGSPYEQYF.